Listed below are T cell receptor beta chains from one sample, sequenced in a study of shared clonotypes between healthy human individuals. Produced via immunoSEQ multiplex PCR; TCRdb's table is partial and in-frame only. The table includes millions of clones, 95% detected once. Sequenced: naive CD4+ T cells sorted from blood. Receptors originate from a young man in good health. The CDR3 runs from the conserved cysteine through the conserved F or W. D genes are given only for firm matches.

j_call d_call v_call cdr3_aa
TRBJ1-1 - TRBV10-1 CASRDTGGVGTEAFF
TRBJ2-1 TRBD1 TRBV4-1 CASSPLPGTGGFGQFF
TRBJ1-5 TRBD1 TRBV19 CASSRPGQGPNQPQHF
TRBJ1-1 - TRBV10-3 CAISALQGNTEAFF
TRBJ2-5 TRBD2 TRBV2 CASSGTPRLAGAETQYF
TRBJ1-1 TRBD1 TRBV23-1 CASSRDRGNTEAFF
TRBJ2-7 TRBD1 TRBV20-1 CSAKSDPGQTF
TRBJ1-5 - TRBV7-2 CASSLGLGGNQPQHF
TRBJ1-1 - TRBV9 CASSVRTDPGLVNTEAFF
TRBJ2-6 - TRBV7-2 CASSSLVPSGANVLTF
TRBJ2-7 TRBD2 TRBV5-1 CASSLEGLAGEQYF
TRBJ1-3 - TRBV11-2 CASSQEASFSGNTIYF
TRBJ1-2 - TRBV30 CAWSVTRSYGYTF
TRBJ2-3 TRBD2 TRBV9 CASSSAGTSGHTQYF
TRBJ1-2 TRBD1 TRBV7-9 CASSWRAGGESGYTF
TRBJ2-7 - TRBV5-1 CASVPPRELHEQYF